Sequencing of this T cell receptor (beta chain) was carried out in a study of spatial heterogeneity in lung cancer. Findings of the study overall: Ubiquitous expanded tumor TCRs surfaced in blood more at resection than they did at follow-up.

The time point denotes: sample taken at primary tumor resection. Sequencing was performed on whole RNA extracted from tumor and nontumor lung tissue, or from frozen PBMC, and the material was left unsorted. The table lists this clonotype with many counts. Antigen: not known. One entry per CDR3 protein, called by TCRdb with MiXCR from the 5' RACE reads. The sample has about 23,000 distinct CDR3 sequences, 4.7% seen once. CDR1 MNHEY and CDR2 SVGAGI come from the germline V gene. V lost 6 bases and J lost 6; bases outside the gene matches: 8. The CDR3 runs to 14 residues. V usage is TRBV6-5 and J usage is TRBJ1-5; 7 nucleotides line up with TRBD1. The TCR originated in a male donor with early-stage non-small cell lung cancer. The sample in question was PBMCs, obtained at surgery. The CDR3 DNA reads TGTGCCAGCAGACGACAGGGAGCAGGTCAGCCCCAGCATTTT. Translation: CASRRQGAGQPQHF.